This note documents a single T cell receptor beta chain sequence. Unsorted whole blood yielded the total RNA, with T cells left unselected. The entry originates in a study of monozygotic twins with inflammatory bowel disease. TCRdb re-called the 5' RACE reads, yielding one record per CDR3 amino acid sequence without DNA. Listed are fewer than 450,000 distinct CDR3 sequences; 2.6% falls within the top ten. Sequencing was carried out using blood. The TCR comes from a human donor with ulcerative colitis or Crohn's disease, or a healthy co-twin of an affected twin (not recorded which).

Here the CDR3 reads CASSLPMVKYEQYF. The chain has TRBV7-2 and TRBJ2-7. The CDR3 has 14 amino acids. Germline loops: CDR1 SGHTA, CDR2 FQGNSA.